These T cell receptor beta chains were read from a single sample in a study of shared clonotypes between healthy human individuals. TCRdb's table, derived via immunoSEQ multiplex PCR, lists solely in-frame clones and lacks some. The sample records about 770,000 clones, around 77% being singletons. Sequenced: memory CD4+ T cells sorted from blood. The receptors were gathered from a woman aged 25 to 45 in good health. The CDR3 runs from the conserved cysteine through the conserved F or W. Each record gives: clone size, V gene, D gene, J gene, CDR3 protein, CDR3 DNA. D genes are given only for firm matches. Expanded clones are given a class, and other clones once, few, many or no size at all.

>.|TRBV11-2|.|TRBJ2-3
CASSSLLSDTQYF
TGTGCCAGCAGCTCCCTCCTCTCAGATACGCAGTATTTT
>many|TRBV28|.|TRBJ2-3
CASSGEAFTDTQYF
TGTGCCAGCAGTGGGGAAGCTTTCACAGATACGCAGTATTTT
>.|TRBV4-1|.|TRBJ2-2
CASSQIPLGDGELFF
TGCGCCAGCAGCCAAATTCCTCTCGGTGACGGGGAGCTGTTTTTT
>.|TRBV6-5|.|TRBJ1-1
CASSYGGLGTEAFF
TGTGCCAGCAGTTACGGAGGGTTGGGCACTGAAGCTTTCTTT
>.|TRBV7-8|.|TRBJ2-5
CASSLRGGTQYF
TGTGCCAGCAGCCTCAGAGGGGGGACCCAGTACTTC
>.|TRBV7-9|.|TRBJ1-1
CASRAEETEAFF
TGTGCCAGCAGAGCGGAGGAGACTGAAGCTTTCTTT
>.|TRBV18|.|TRBJ1-1
CASSQTTGQGEAFF
TGTGCCAGCTCACAGACTACAGGGCAGGGAGAAGCTTTCTTT
>.|TRBV23-1|.|TRBJ2-7
CASFPETGHYYEQYF
TGCGCCAGCTTTCCCGAGACAGGACATTACTACGAGCAGTACTTC
>.|TRBV18|TRBD1|TRBJ1-5
CASSATTGSGNQPQHF
TGTGCCAGCTCGGCGACGACAGGGAGCGGCAATCAGCCCCAGCATTTT
>.|TRBV6-1|.|TRBJ2-3
CASSVGGLIDTQYF
TGTGCCAGCAGTGTCGGAGGGTTGATAGATACGCAGTATTTT
>few|TRBV10-1|.|TRBJ2-2
CASSEILAGELFF
TGCGCCAGCAGTGAGATACTAGCCGGGGAGCTGTTTTTT
>once|TRBV7-9|.|TRBJ1-1
CASSLELVSGAFF
TGTGCCAGCAGCTTAGAATTGGTCTCGGGGGCTTTCTTT
>.|TRBV28|TRBD1|TRBJ1-2
CAYTDRVYGYTF
TGTGCCTACACGGACAGGGTATATGGCTACACCTTC
>few|TRBV27|.|TRBJ1-1
CASSLVGRHDTEAFF
TGTGCCAGCAGTTTAGTGGGCCGGCACGACACTGAAGCTTTCTTT
>.|TRBV11-2|TRBD1|TRBJ2-3
CASSGGSDRGIDTQYF
TGTGCCAGCAGCGGAGGGTCGGACAGGGGGATTGATACGCAGTATTTT
>.|TRBV28|TRBD1|TRBJ2-7
CASSLTPGQGAHEQYF
TGTGCCAGCAGTCTAACCCCGGGACAGGGGGCCCACGAGCAGTACTTC
>few|TRBV12-2|.|TRBJ2-1
CARWPAGRSNEQFF
TGTGCAAGGTGGCCGGCTGGGCGTTCCAATGAGCAGTTCTTC
>many|TRBV5-5|.|TRBJ2-1
CASSLVGRSNEQFF
TGTGCCAGCAGCTTGGTGGGCAGGTCCAATGAGCAGTTCTTC
>.|TRBV5-1|TRBD1|TRBJ2-7
CASNRDRASYEQYF
TGCGCCAGCAACCGGGACAGGGCATCCTACGAGCAGTACTTC
>.|TRBV28|TRBD2|TRBJ2-3
CASSSSGRVNTQYF
TGTGCCAGCAGTTCTAGCGGGAGAGTGAATACGCAGTATTTT
>.|TRBV27|.|TRBJ2-6
CASKMLAGANVLTF
TGTGCCAGCAAAATGCTGGCTGGGGCCAACGTCCTGACTTTC
>.|TRBV2|TRBD1|TRBJ2-3
CASTGQGVDTQYF
TGTGCCAGCACAGGACAGGGGGTAGATACGCAGTATTTT
>.|TRBV7-2|.|TRBJ1-5
CASSRSRDGEPQHF
TGTGCCAGCAGCCGATCGAGGGACGGGGAGCCCCAGCATTTT
>.|TRBV18|.|TRBJ1-1
CASSLAGGLDTEAFF
TGTGCCAGCTCCCTAGCGGGGGGCTTGGACACTGAAGCTTTCTTT
>.|TRBV25-1|.|TRBJ2-1
CASSESRRQARVNNEQFF
TGTGCCAGCAGTGAATCCCGAAGGCAAGCCCGGGTCAACAATGAGCAGTTCTTC
>.|TRBV5-1|.|TRBJ2-3
CASSLAGSATSDTQYF
TGCGCCAGCAGCTTGGCAGGTTCCGCAACCTCAGATACGCAGTATTTT
>.|TRBV7-9|TRBD1|TRBJ2-2
CASSLGLSGGNTGELFF
TGTGCCAGCAGCTTAGGACTCTCAGGGGGTAACACCGGGGAGCTGTTTTTT
>.|TRBV6-1|.|TRBJ2-1
CASSVLQNNEQFF
TGTGCCAGCAGTGTCCTTCAAAACAATGAGCAGTTCTTC
>.|TRBV5-1|.|TRBJ1-5
CASSSGDHQPQHF
TGCGCCAGCAGCTCGGGGGACCATCAGCCCCAGCATTTT
>many|TRBV28|TRBD1|TRBJ1-2
CASSSTGTGTGYTF
TGTGCCAGCAGTTCGACCGGGACAGGGACTGGCTACACCTTC
>once|TRBV28|.|TRBJ2-7
CASILDSEQYF
TGTGCCAGCATCCTCGACAGCGAGCAGTACTTC
>many|TRBV27|TRBD1|TRBJ1-2
CASSPGTGGGNGYTF
TGTGCCAGCAGTCCGGGGACAGGGGGCGGGAATGGCTACACCTTC
>.|TRBV6-5|.|TRBJ1-5
CASSYSGDQPQHF
TGTGCCAGCAGTTACTCGGGGGATCAGCCCCAGCATTTT
>many|TRBV11-3|.|TRBJ2-2
CASSLGTFGTGELFF
TGTGCCAGCAGCTTAGGGACCTTCGGGACCGGGGAGCTGTTTTTT
>.|TRBV19|TRBD1|TRBJ1-5
CASSRDRGPGQPQHF
TGTGCCAGTAGTAGAGACAGGGGGCCAGGGCAGCCCCAGCATTTT